Below are 32 T cell receptor beta chains sequenced from a single sample in a study of blood T cell repertoires in COVID-19. Sequencing was performed with immunoSEQ multiplex PCR; in TCRdb, only in-frame clones are kept and a portion is missing. The sample yields some 240,000 clones, around 90% seen once. Sample: peripheral blood. Receptors originate from a man in his sixties with COVID-19, enrolled during active disease.

The chain's CDR3 is CASRRDTGGAEQYF. In DNA form, the CDR3 reads TGCGCCAGCAGGCGGGACACAGGGGGCGCGGAGCAGTACTTC. The J gene is TRBJ2-7, the V gene TRBV5-1; TRBD1 matches at 9 bases. The V gene end was trimmed by 5 bases and the J gene end by 7 bases; junction bases not matched to a gene: 10. Germline lookup yields CDR1 SGHRS and CDR2 YFSETQ. The CDR3 extends over 14 amino acids.

The V call is TRBV7-9, the J call TRBJ1-1; D may be TRBD1 (6 bases). This CDR3 comprises 14 residues. The germline V gene has CDR1 SEHNR and CDR2 FQNEAQ (reference sequence). Trimming shortened V by 6 bases and J by 1 base, and 12 bases separated the two germline ends. The CDR3 region is CASREEDRNTEAFF. CDR3 in DNA: TGTGCCAGCAGAGAGGAGGACAGGAACACTGAAGCTTTCTTT.

This clone was counted a single time. The chain uses TRBV23-1 and TRBJ1-1; D may be TRBD1 (6 bases). TRBV23-1 is designated an ORF whose function remains uncertain. The CDR3 covers 18 residues. Trimming shortened V by 0 bases and J by 0 bases, and 17 bases separated the two germline ends. The CDR3 protein is CASSQSCVGQTMNTEAFF. The CDR3 nucleotides are TGCGCCAGCAGTCAATCGTGTGTAGGACAGACAATGAACACTGAAGCTTTCTTT.

The chain employs TRBV7-3 and TRBJ2-4; tentative D call: TRBD1 (6 bases). Germline V gives CDR1 SGHTA, CDR2 FQGTGA. The CDR3 consists of 13 residues. The germline V and J ends were trimmed by 2 bases and 8 bases, with 10 bases remaining between them. The CDR3 sequence: CASSLGRGDIQYF. Written as DNA, the CDR3 is TGTGCCAGCAGCTTAGGCAGGGGAGACATTCAGTACTTC.

This chain joins TRBV19 and TRBJ2-3; D unresolved. The CDR3 loop spans 17 amino acids. V was clipped by 5 bases and J by 3 bases, with 21 bases between them. The V gene's germline CDR1 is LNHDA and CDR2 SQIVND (reference sequence). The CDR3 loop reads CASSPRILLPPTDTQYF. The CDR3, as DNA: TGTGCCAGTAGTCCTAGGATTCTTCTCCCTCCTACAGATACGCAGTATTTT.

V is TRBV18 and J is TRBJ1-1; a possible D gene is TRBD1 (5 bases). The V gene lost 3 bases and the J gene lost 3 bases, with 11 bases spanning the gap. The germline V gene encodes CDR1 KGHSH and CDR2 LQKENI. The CDR3 is 14 amino acids. Here the CDR3 DNA reads TGTGCCAGCTCACCTCAGGGAACGTACACTGAAGCTTTCTTT. It specifies CASSPQGTYTEAFF.

V gene TRBV3-1 (or the pseudogene TRBV3-2) combines with J gene TRBJ2-1; 11 nucleotides match TRBD1. V dropped 3 bases and J dropped 7; count of bases not matched to a gene: 5. The CDR3 consists of 15 residues. Germline V gives CDR1 LGHDT, CDR2 YNNKEL (reference sequence). The CDR3 is CASSHSDRGRNEQFF. The CDR3 region has the DNA TGTGCCAGCAGCCACTCGGACAGGGGGCGGAATGAGCAGTTCTTC.

The genes are TRBV3-1 (or the pseudogene TRBV3-2) and TRBJ2-7; 11 nucleotides line up with TRBD2. V lost 1 base to trimming and J lost 5 bases; unmatched junction nucleotides: 4. This CDR3 spans 15 amino acids. CDR1 LGHDT and CDR2 YNNKEL come from the germline V gene (reference sequence). CDR3 bases: TGTGCCAGCAGCCAAGGAACTAGCGGGAGTAACGAGCAGTACTTC. Translated, it gives CASSQGTSGSNEQYF.

The chain carries TRBV3-1 (or the pseudogene TRBV3-2) and TRBJ1-4; TRBD1 aligns across 7 bases. The J segment lost 5 bases and the V segment lost 1 base, leaving 10 bases of the junction unmatched. Germline CDR1 reads LGHDT; CDR2 reads YNNKEL (reference sequence). This CDR3 comprises 17 residues. The DNA for the CDR3 is TGTGCCAGCAGCCAAGTCAATAGGGGGCGCAAGAATGAAAAACTGTTTTTT. The encoded protein is CASSQVNRGRKNEKLFF.

J is TRBJ2-1 and V is TRBV10-2; 11 positions agree with TRBD2. This CDR3 region has 18 residues. The V segment lost 6 bases and the J segment 3 bases; nucleotides outside the gene matches: 13. Germline V gives CDR1 WSHSY, CDR2 SAAADI. The chain's CDR3 is CASRVGTSGSVFYNEQFF. As DNA, the CDR3 is TGCGCCAGCAGGGTGGGGACTAGCGGCTCCGTTTTCTACAATGAGCAGTTCTTC.

The rearrangement uses TRBV10-3 and TRBJ1-6; maybe TRBD1 (5 bases). Trimming shortened V by 4 bases and J by 8 bases, and 12 bases separated the two germline ends. This CDR3 is 14 amino acids long. Germline assignment: CDR1 ENHRY and CDR2 SYGVKD. This chain's CDR3 is CAISATGEHSPLHF. The CDR3 DNA reads TGTGCCATCAGTGCAACGGGGGAACATTCACCCCTCCACTTT.

The rearrangement joins TRBV4-3 to TRBJ1-2; maybe TRBD1 (5 bases). This CDR3 contains 13 residues. The germline V gene encodes CDR1 LGHNA and CDR2 YSLEER. The V end lost 0 bases, the J end lost 8 bases, and 10 bases lay between the germline ends. CDR3 sequence: CASSQDRVGGYTF. Written as DNA, the CDR3 is TGCGCCAGCAGCCAAGACAGGGTTGGCGGCTACACCTTC.

The chain uses TRBV30 and TRBJ1-2, with a possible D match to TRBD1 (6 bases). The CDR3 spans 14 residues. With 6 bases removed from V and 0 bases from J, the gap between germline ends came to 14 bases. Per germline, CDR1 GTSNPN and CDR2 SVGIG (reference sequence). CDR3 sequence reads: CACSTGPTNYGYTF. The CDR3 region has the DNA TGTGCCTGTTCAACAGGGCCTACTAACTATGGCTACACCTTC. Full variable domain (missing parts from reference TRBV30 and TRBJ1-2): SQTIHQWPATLVQPVGSPLSLECTVEGTSNPNLYWYRQAAGRGLQLLFYSVGIGQISSEVPQNLSASRPQDRQFILSSKKLLLSDSGFYLCACSTGPTNYGYTFGSGTRLTVV.

The chain carries TRBV6-5 and TRBJ1-1; TRBD1 might be the D (5 bases). The V gene lost 0 bases and the J gene lost 4 bases, with 15 bases spanning the gap. The length of the CDR3 is 16 residues. Germline assignment: CDR1 MNHEY and CDR2 SVGAGI. CDR3 bases: TGTGCCAGCAGTTACTCGCCCCCGGGGGTTGGCACTGAAGCTTTCTTT. It codes for CASSYSPPGVGTEAFF.

This clone showed up just a few times. The chain is built from TRBV9 and TRBJ2-1, with 9 positions matching TRBD2. CDR1 and CDR2 (germline): SGDLS, YYNGEE. CDR3 size: 17 residues. Losses at the gene ends were 4 bases for V and 9 bases for J; bases not matched to a gene: 17. This chain's CDR3 is CASSNDPVGLAGSEQFF. The CDR3 DNA follows: TGTGCCAGCAGCAATGACCCTGTCGGGCTAGCGGGATCTGAGCAGTTCTTC.

V is TRBV18 and J is TRBJ1-1, with D unclear. In germline, CDR1 is KGHSH, CDR2 LQKENI. V lost 3 bases, J lost 5 bases, and 10 bases lay in between. The CDR3 has 13 amino acids. The CDR3 sequence is CASSPTATTEAFF. The CDR3 DNA reads as TGTGCCAGCTCACCCACAGCCACAACTGAAGCTTTCTTT. Filled out from reference TRBV18 and TRBJ1-1, the complete variable domain reads NAGVMQNPRHLVRRRGQEARLRCSPMKGHSHVYWYRQLPEEGLKFMVYLQKENIIDESGMPKERFSAEFPKEGPSILRIQQVVRGDSAAYFCASSPTATTEAFFGQGTRLTVV.

The chain recombines TRBV11-2 with TRBJ2-4; weak D call: TRBD2 (6 bases). The V end was cut by 5 bases, the J end by 2 bases, with 16 bases between. The germline V gene has CDR1 SGHAT and CDR2 FQNNGV. The CDR3 loop spans 16 amino acids. CDR3 residues: CASSRLRGNSKNIQYF. In DNA, the CDR3 is TGTGCCAGCAGCCGTCTCCGGGGGAATTCCAAAAACATTCAGTACTTC.

The chain joins TRBV18 to TRBJ1-2, with TRBD1 identical over 7 bases. The ends lost 3 bases at V and 5 bases at J; junction bases unmatched: 3. Germline CDR1 reads KGHSH; CDR2 reads LQKENI. CDR3 length: 13 residues. CDR3 DNA: TGTGCCAGCTCACCGGGACAGAAGTATGGCTACACCTTC. This codes for CASSPGQKYGYTF.

This chain uses TRBV27 with TRBJ1-4; 7 positions agree with TRBD1. The CDR3 runs 13 residues. V gave up 8 bases and J gave up 8 bases; unmatched junction bases: 8. The germline CDR1 and CDR2 sequences are MNHEY and SMNVEV (reference sequence). CDR3 sequence (DNA): TGTGCCAGCGCCGAGGGACAGCGGGAAAAACTGTTTTTT. It yields the protein CASAEGQREKLFF.

The V and J genes are TRBV30 and TRBJ1-4, with TRBD1 as a possible D gene (5 bases). CDR3 length: 13 amino acids. V lost 2 bases and J lost 6, with 10 bases in between. Germline lookup yields CDR1 GTSNPN and CDR2 SVGIG (reference sequence). The CDR3 here is CAWSTGVDEKLFF. The CDR3 bases are TGTGCCTGGAGTACGGGGGTGGATGAAAAACTGTTTTTT.

The genes are TRBV5-6 and TRBJ1-2; a possible D gene is TRBD1 (5 bases). V lost 3 bases to trimming and J lost 4 bases, with 13 bases between them. This CDR3 contains 14 residues. Germline CDR1 reads SGHDT; CDR2 reads YYEEEE. This chain's CDR3 is CASSWGRSGYGYTF. CDR3 in DNA: TGTGCCAGCAGCTGGGGCAGGAGTGGCTATGGCTACACCTTC. Together with reference TRBV5-6 and TRBJ1-2, the CDR3 gives the full variable domain: DAGVTQSPTHLIKTRGQQVTLRCSPKSGHDTVSWYQQALGQGPQFIFQYYEEEERQRGNFPDRFSGHQFPNYSSELNVNALLLGDSALYLCASSWGRSGYGYTFGSGTRLTVV.

This clone was seen only once. The gene calls are TRBV2 and TRBJ2-5, with D perhaps TRBD1 (5 bases). Per germline, CDR1 SNHLY and CDR2 FYNNEI. Deletions cut 6 bases from V and 2 bases from J, with 10 bases between. The CDR3 spans 13 residues. The DNA of the CDR3 is TGTGCCAGCAGGGGGCAGTTGCAAGAGACCCAGTACTTC. Residues: CASRGQLQETQYF.

The rearrangement joins TRBV5-1 to TRBJ2-1; a weak D match, TRBD2 (5 bases). Germline CDR1 is SGHRS and CDR2 is YFSETQ. V lost 6 bases and J lost 0, with 25 bases in between. The CDR3 covers 19 residues. CDR3 coding DNA: TGCGCCAGCATTTTCACCACGCAGCTGGACTTGAGCTCCTACAATGAGCAGTTCTTC. Its translation is CASIFTTQLDLSSYNEQFF. The full variable domain, its missing parts supplied by reference TRBV5-1 and TRBJ2-1, is KAGVTQTPRYLIKTRGQQVTLSCSPISGHRSVSWYQQTPGQGLQFLFEYFSETQRNKGNFPGRFSGRQFSNSRSEMNVSTLELGDSALYLCASIFTTQLDLSSYNEQFFGPGTRLTVL.

The V call is TRBV6-5, the J call TRBJ1-1; 8 bases align to TRBD1. The CDR3 is 13 residues long. CDR1 and CDR2 (germline): MNHEY, SVGAGI. Trimming took 7 bases from V and 1 from J; bases not matched to a gene: 2. The CDR3 nucleotides are TGTGCCAGCACCGGACAGGGGAACACTGAAGCTTTCTTT. This sequence encodes CASTGQGNTEAFF.

The V and J genes are TRBV30 and TRBJ2-7; D remains ambiguous. From germline, CDR1 is GTSNPN and CDR2 SVGIG (reference sequence). The CDR3 spans 13 residues. Trimming took 1 base from V and 2 from J, leaving 9 bases between them. This chain's CDR3 is CAWSGAVAYEQYF. The CDR3 DNA is TGTGCCTGGAGTGGGGCAGTCGCCTACGAGCAGTACTTC.

The V call is TRBV12-5, the J call TRBJ2-3; a possible D gene is TRBD1 (6 bases). The germline V gene has CDR1 LGHNT and CDR2 FRNRAP. The V gene lost 5 bases and the J gene lost 2 bases, with 8 bases spanning the gap. This CDR3 has 13 residues. CDR3 sequence: CASGGQLTDTQYF. CDR3 sequence (DNA): TGTGCTAGTGGTGGACAGCTCACAGATACGCAGTATTTT.

The chain is built from TRBV5-1 and TRBJ2-3; TRBD1 matches 10 bases. The CDR3 extends over 15 amino acids. Per germline, CDR1 SGHRS and CDR2 YFSETQ. V gave up 3 bases and J gave up 4 bases; unmatched junction bases: 5. For the CDR3, the DNA is TGCGCCAGCAGCTCGACAGGGGGCGGATCAGATACGCAGTATTTT. It specifies CASSSTGGGSDTQYF.

The chain combines TRBV2 with TRBJ1-5; D not resolved. The CDR3 runs 13 residues. Trimming cost V 4 bases and J 6 bases, with 10 bases left between them. Per germline, CDR1 SNHLY and CDR2 FYNNEI. The CDR3 coding sequence is TGTGCCAGCAGTGGTGTACTAGGTCAGCCCCAGCATTTT. It specifies CASSGVLGQPQHF.

The V gene is TRBV28, the J gene TRBJ1-1; TRBD1 aligns across 8 bases. The V gene end was trimmed by 5 bases and the J gene end by 8 bases; junction bases not matched to a gene: 13. CDR3 length: 15 residues. Germline V gives CDR1 MDHEN, CDR2 SYDVKM. The CDR3 DNA reads TGTGCCAGCAGTCCGCTCCGGACAGGGCGAAGGGAAGCTTTCTTT. As protein: CASSPLRTGRREAFF.

V usage is TRBV5-1 and J usage is TRBJ1-4; D possibly corresponds to TRBD1 (5 bases). The germline CDR1 and CDR2 sequences are SGHRS and YFSETQ. The V end lost 0 bases, the J end lost 7 bases, and 10 bases lay between the germline ends. The CDR3 has 14 amino acids. Here the CDR3 DNA reads TGCGCCAGCAGCTTGGATTTCAGGGTTGAAAAACTGTTTTTT. It yields the protein CASSLDFRVEKLFF.

The chain carries TRBV27 and TRBJ1-6, with TRBD1 identical over 7 bases. The CDR3 covers 14 residues. The J segment lost 9 bases and the V segment lost 1 base, leaving 3 bases of the junction unmatched. Germline loops: CDR1 MNHEY, CDR2 SMNVEV (reference sequence). The CDR3 DNA reads as TGTGCCAGCAGTTTATACGGGGACAGTTCACCCCTCCACTTT. Translating it yields CASSLYGDSSPLHF.

This clone was seen once. The J gene is TRBJ1-6, the V gene TRBV30, with 8 bases fitting TRBD1. Germline loops: CDR1 GTSNPN, CDR2 SVGIG (reference sequence). This CDR3 is built from 14 residues. The J segment lost 8 bases and the V segment lost 2 bases, leaving 5 bases of the junction unmatched. CDR3 protein: CAWSYVGQDSPLHF. DNA for the CDR3: TGTGCCTGGAGTTATGTGGGACAGGATTCACCCCTCCACTTT.